These 12 T cell receptor beta chains were all obtained from the same sample, sequenced in a study of blood T cell repertoires in COVID-19. Profiling relied on immunoSEQ multiplex PCR, and the TCRdb table lists in-frame clones only, not all of them. The data show about 170,000 clones, around 90% seen once. Sequenced material: peripheral blood. Every receptor here comes from a man aged 45-65 years who had recovered from COVID-19.

The table lists this clone with a few counts. This chain connects TRBV29-1 to TRBJ2-7; 10 bases fit TRBD2. CDR3 size: 12 residues. In germline, CDR1 is SQVTM, CDR2 ANQGSEA. V trimming: 7 bases; J trimming: 4 bases; junction bases outside the gene matches: 4. CDR3 amino acids: CSALLAGYEQYF. CDR3 DNA sequence: TGCAGCGCCTTACTAGCGGGGTACGAGCAGTACTTC.

CDR3 amino acids: CASSLFGTGTEKLFF. Written as DNA, the CDR3 is TGTGCCAGCAGCTTGTTTGGGACAGGGACTGAAAAACTGTTTTTT. The J gene is TRBJ1-4, the V gene TRBV5-6, with 9 bases matching TRBD1. The CDR3 spans 15 residues. V lost 1 base to trimming and J lost 7 bases; unmatched junction nucleotides: 5. The germline CDR1 and CDR2 sequences are SGHDT and YYEEEE.

This chain uses TRBV11-2 with TRBJ1-1; tentative D call: TRBD1 (5 bases). The CDR3 sequence is 15 residues long. The germline CDR1 and CDR2 sequences are SGHAT and FQNNGV. Between the trimmed V and J ends, which lost 2 bases and 3 bases, there was a span of 13 bases. CDR3 sequence reads: CASSLRSGGYTEAFF. Here the CDR3 DNA reads TGTGCCAGCAGCTTAAGAAGCGGGGGATACACTGAAGCTTTCTTT.

The rearrangement links TRBV30 to TRBJ1-3; D may be TRBD1 (6 bases). V lost 2 bases, J lost 0 bases, and 14 bases lay in between. This CDR3 is 16 amino acids long. CDR1 and CDR2 (germline): GTSNPN, SVGIG (reference sequence). Here the CDR3 reads CAWSKGGPSSGNTIYF. The CDR3 coding sequence is TGTGCCTGGAGTAAAGGGGGACCGAGCTCTGGAAACACCATATATTTT. Full variable domain (missing parts from reference TRBV30 and TRBJ1-3): SQTIHQWPATLVQPVGSPLSLECTVEGTSNPNLYWYRQAAGRGLQLLFYSVGIGQISSEVPQNLSASRPQDRQFILSSKKLLLSDSGFYLCAWSKGGPSSGNTIYFGEGSWLTVV.

This chain connects TRBV7-9 to TRBJ2-3; perhaps TRBD2 as D (6 bases). This CDR3 is built from 16 residues. Germline values: CDR1 SEHNR, CDR2 FQNEAQ (reference sequence). V was clipped by 5 bases and J by 4 bases, with 19 bases between them. CDR3 DNA: TGTGCCAGCAGCCATCGTAGCGGAGGCAGGGCAGATACGCAGTATTTT. Residues: CASSHRSGGRADTQYF.

The rearrangement links TRBV6-2 or TRBV6-3 to TRBJ2-7; D ambiguous. Germline CDR1 and CDR2: MNHEY and SVGEGT. V was clipped by 0 bases and J by 0 bases, with 9 bases between them. The CDR3 consists of 15 residues. This CDR3 is CASSYSKAPSYEQYF. In DNA form, the CDR3 reads TGTGCCAGCAGTTACTCGAAAGCGCCCTCCTACGAGCAGTACTTC.

This chain uses TRBV15 with TRBJ2-1, with a weak D call TRBD2 (7 bases). The CDR3 length is 13 residues. Germline V gene lookup returns CDR1 LNHNV and CDR2 YYDKDF (reference sequence). The ends were cut back, 3 bases at V and 7 bases at J, with 10 bases in the middle. The CDR3 is CATSRGRGNEQFF. CDR3 nucleotides: TGTGCCACCAGCAGGGGGAGGGGGAATGAGCAGTTCTTC. Looking up the rest from reference TRBV15 and TRBJ2-1 gives the full variable domain: DAMVIQNPRYQVTQFGKPVTLSCSQTLNHNVMYWYQQKSSQAPKLLFHYYDKDFNNEADTPDNFQSRRPNTSFCFLDIRSPGLGDTAMYLCATSRGRGNEQFFGPGTRLTVL.

The chain links TRBV5-1 to TRBJ1-1; TRBD1 aligns across 10 bases. Germline CDR1 is SGHRS and CDR2 is YFSETQ. J was trimmed by 10 bases and V by 4 bases; bases with no gene match: 16. The CDR3 totals 16 residues. The CDR3 loop is CASSPYIGQGENGAFF. DNA of the CDR3: TGCGCCAGCAGCCCTTACATCGGACAGGGGGAAAACGGAGCTTTCTTT.

Concerning this clone itself: The sample holds other DNA sequences that translate to the same CDR3. The chain carries TRBV10-3 and TRBJ1-2, with TRBD1 matching 8 bases. J gave up 4 bases and V 2 bases, and 0 bases lay outside the gene matches. The CDR3 loop spans 13 amino acids. CDR1 is ENHRY, CDR2 SYGVKD, per germline. The CDR3 bases are TGTGCCATCAGTGAGGGACAGGGCTATGGCTACACCTTC. Amino acid sequence: CAISEGQGYGYTF.

The chain combines TRBV24-1 with TRBJ1-5; 8 nucleotides match TRBD1. Germline values: CDR1 KGHDR, CDR2 SFDVKD. V shed 4 bases, J shed 9 bases, and the junction held 10 bases outside the gene matches. There are 15 residues in the CDR3. The CDR3 loop reads CATSDRTGPLRPQHF. CDR3 bases: TGTGCCACCAGTGACCGGACAGGGCCCCTGCGGCCCCAGCATTTT.

The chain joins TRBV6-5 to TRBJ2-7; 8 bases align to TRBD2. V shed 6 bases, J shed 4 bases, and the junction held 11 bases outside the gene matches. Germline values: CDR1 MNHEY, CDR2 SVGAGI. There are 15 residues in the CDR3. The CDR3 protein is CASRGSGGTGYEQYF. The CDR3 DNA follows: TGTGCCAGCAGAGGGAGCGGGGGCACAGGATACGAGCAGTACTTC.

This clone was counted a single time. The chain recombines TRBV3-1 (or the pseudogene TRBV3-2) with TRBJ2-7, with TRBD1 identical over 9 bases. CDR1 is LGHDT, CDR2 YNNKEL, per germline (reference sequence). The CDR3 runs 14 residues. Trimming cost V 6 bases and J 5 bases; bases outside gene matches: 8. DNA of the CDR3: TGTGCCAGCAGTGAGAAACAGGGGGCGAACGAGCAGTACTTC. Translating gives CASSEKQGANEQYF.